This T cell receptor (beta chain) was sequenced during a study of cytomegalovirus exposure and HLA in healthy donors. Study summary: Across roughly 400 genotyped donors, 65% to 90% landed in the Caucasian-associated ancestry cluster.

General study results and limits: Per a later analysis, HLA-associated TCR beta chains showed more clonal expansion than other, equally common TCR beta chains. In a later analysis, most CMV-associated TCR beta chains appeared HLA-restricted.

PCR involved 60 Vbeta and 13 Jbeta primers. In the study's own analysis: Later work found about 80 million unique TCR beta chains, with some 11 million shared. Libraries were prepared by immunoSEQ multiplex PCR; TCRdb keeps only in-frame clonotypes and omits some of them. The V and J calls and clone size come from that table; D and trimming were worked out from the DNA. The sample contains 150,000 to 200,000 clones, around 75% of which appear only once. Germline lookup yields CDR1 KGHSH and CDR2 LQKENI. The ends lost 3 bases at V and 3 bases at J; junction bases unmatched: 10. The CDR3 is made up of 16 amino acids. With respect to this clone: Its matching antigen is unknown.

This clonotype was sampled from a man younger than 35 in good health and CMV-seropositive. Sequencing was performed on PBMCs. The chain joins TRBV18 to TRBJ1-1, with 7 bases that match TRBD1. CDR3 coding DNA: TGTGCCAGCTCACCCTCGGCCGACAGGGCAGACACTGAAGCTTTCTTT. Protein sequence: CASSPSADRADTEAFF.